Below, 22 T cell receptor beta chains from the same sample are listed, as sequenced in a study of CXCR3-negative and CXCR3-positive naive CD8 T cells (dated by TCRdb to the late 2010s). TCRdb shows the sequencer as NextSeq 550. The Human TCR Profiling Kit (MiLaboratory) was used to make UMI-labeled 5' RACE TRB cDNA libraries. TCRdb reprocessed the reads and assigns one entry to each CDR3 protein sequence, leaving out DNA. The table for this sample shows just under 45,000 distinct CDR3 sequences. The ten largest account for about 15% of the sample. Sequenced: memory CD8+ T cells from blood. The cell subset or site label for this specimen denotes: conventional CD8+ memory T cells (TMEM), sorted as controls. The receptors come from a human donor in good health. Some clones in this sample may be carry-over from other donors' samples.

V usage is TRBV4-2 and J usage is TRBJ1-1. The CDR3 consists of 16 residues. Per germline, CDR1 LGHNA and CDR2 YNFKEQ. The CDR3 loop reads CASSQDLRQGGAEAFF.

The J gene is TRBJ2-5, the V gene TRBV29-1. The CDR3 runs to 13 residues. Germline V gene data show CDR1 as SQVTM and CDR2 as ANQGSEA. CDR3 region: CSALVSYQETQYF.

The rearrangement links TRBV27 to TRBJ2-7; the TCRdb D gene call, TRBD2, has no DNA to confirm it. The CDR3 loop spans 18 amino acids. CDR1 and CDR2 (germline): MNHEY, SMNVEV (reference sequence). The CDR3 here is CASRRRTSGRPLTNEQYF.

The V call is TRBV29-1, the J call TRBJ2-5; TCRdb lists TRBD1, though no DNA is available to test this call. The CDR3 has 13 amino acids. Per germline, CDR1 SQVTM and CDR2 ANQGSEA. CDR3 amino acids: CSAWTGDRETQYF.

The chain recombines TRBV7-2 with TRBJ2-5; lacking DNA, the TRBD1 call made by TCRdb goes unchecked. This CDR3 has 15 amino acids. Germline CDR1 SGHTA, CDR2 FQGNSA. This CDR3 is CASSLKGQGWETQYF.

The V and J genes are TRBV29-1 and TRBJ1-2; the D call of TRBD1 rests on TCRdb alone, since no DNA is present to check it. CDR3 length equals 15 residues. The germline V gene encodes CDR1 SQVTM and CDR2 ANQGSEA. CDR3 amino acids: CSVEGWTGVADGYTF.

The rearrangement uses TRBV21-1 and TRBJ2-4; TCRdb indicates TRBD2, and absent DNA this call remains unverified. TRBV21-1 is a documented pseudogene. The CDR3 consists of 15 residues. CDR3 residues: CASSLLGPLGGIQYF.

This chain connects TRBV4-3 to TRBJ2-7; the TCRdb call, TRBD1, lacks DNA for checking. Germline V gene data show CDR1 as LGHNA and CDR2 as YSLEER. CDR3 length: 15 amino acids. CDR3 loop: CASSQGHPGSYEQYF.

This chain connects TRBV6-4 to TRBJ2-3; TCRdb returns TRBD2, unconfirmable since there is no DNA. The CDR3 sequence is 16 residues long. CDR1 and CDR2 (germline): MRHNA, SNTAGT. The chain's CDR3 is CASSDVAGDSTDTQYF.

The chain couples TRBV15 to TRBJ1-2. From germline, CDR1 is LNHNV and CDR2 YYDKDF (reference sequence). This CDR3 is 14 amino acids long. CDR3 amino acids: CATTPTGSEGGYTF.

This sequence joins TRBV14 and TRBJ2-2. Germline V CDR1 and CDR2: SGHDN, FVKESK. The CDR3 is 13 amino acids. The CDR3: CASSREYTGELFF. Using reference TRBV14 and TRBJ2-2 for the parts outside the CDR3, the full variable domain is EAGVTQFPSHSVIEKGQTVTLRCDPISGHDNLYWYRRVMGKEIKFLLHFVKESKQDESGMPNNRFLAERTGGTYSTLKVQPAELEDSGVYFCASSREYTGELFFGEGSRLTVL.

The rearrangement joins TRBV7-9 to TRBJ2-7. In germline, CDR1 is SEHNR, CDR2 FQNEAQ (reference sequence). CDR3 length: 11 amino acids. The chain's CDR3 is CASSFEEEQYF.

The chain recombines TRBV20-1 with TRBJ2-1; TCRdb gives TRBD2 as the D gene, but with no DNA this cannot be confirmed. Germline V gene data show CDR1 as DFQATT and CDR2 as SNEGSKA (reference sequence). This CDR3 region has 18 residues. The CDR3 is CSAREGLAGTGSYNEQFF.

The V call is TRBV5-1, the J call TRBJ1-1. The germline V gene encodes CDR1 SGHRS and CDR2 YFSETQ. This CDR3 spans 16 amino acids. The CDR3 region is CASSLDLTMRNTEAFF.

The chain recombines TRBV7-9 with TRBJ2-7. In germline, CDR1 is SEHNR, CDR2 FQNEAQ (reference sequence). The length of the CDR3 is 13 residues. The chain's CDR3 is CASSTGASYEQYF.

This chain uses TRBV5-1 with TRBJ2-2. The CDR3 contains 14 residues. Per germline, CDR1 SGHRS and CDR2 YFSETQ. CDR3 in amino acids: CASSLESPIGELFF.

The J gene is TRBJ2-1, the V gene TRBV10-3; the D gene TCRdb calls, TRBD1, cannot be checked with no DNA. Germline lookup yields CDR1 ENHRY and CDR2 SYGVKD. The CDR3 covers 15 residues. CDR3 region: CAISESDRGNNEQFF.

The rearrangement links TRBV6-6 to TRBJ2-7; the D gene TCRdb calls, TRBD2, cannot be checked with no DNA. The CDR3 runs 14 residues. Germline assignment: CDR1 MNHNY and CDR2 SVGAGI (reference sequence). CDR3 residues: CASRVAGVSYEQYF.

The rearrangement links TRBV6-6 to TRBJ2-7. Germline V gene sequence: CDR1 MNHNY, CDR2 SVGAGI (reference sequence). The CDR3 extends over 11 amino acids. The chain's CDR3 is CASSYVSEQYF.

V usage is TRBV4-2 and J usage is TRBJ1-6; TCRdb returns TRBD1, unconfirmable since there is no DNA. From germline, CDR1 is LGHNA and CDR2 YNFKEQ. The CDR3 loop spans 13 amino acids. CDR3 residues: CASSQTGGRPLHF.

The chain combines TRBV20-1 with TRBJ2-1; TCRdb's D call of TRBD2 is untestable without DNA. Germline V gene lookup returns CDR1 DFQATT and CDR2 SNEGSKA (reference sequence). The CDR3 loop spans 14 amino acids. CDR3 region: CSARDRLASSEQFF.

The chain is built from TRBV29-1 and TRBJ2-1; with no DNA, the TCRdb D assignment of TRBD1 cannot be verified. Germline CDR1 is SQVTM and CDR2 is ANQGSEA. The CDR3 runs 14 residues. CDR3 sequence reads: CSVERTGVYNEQFF.